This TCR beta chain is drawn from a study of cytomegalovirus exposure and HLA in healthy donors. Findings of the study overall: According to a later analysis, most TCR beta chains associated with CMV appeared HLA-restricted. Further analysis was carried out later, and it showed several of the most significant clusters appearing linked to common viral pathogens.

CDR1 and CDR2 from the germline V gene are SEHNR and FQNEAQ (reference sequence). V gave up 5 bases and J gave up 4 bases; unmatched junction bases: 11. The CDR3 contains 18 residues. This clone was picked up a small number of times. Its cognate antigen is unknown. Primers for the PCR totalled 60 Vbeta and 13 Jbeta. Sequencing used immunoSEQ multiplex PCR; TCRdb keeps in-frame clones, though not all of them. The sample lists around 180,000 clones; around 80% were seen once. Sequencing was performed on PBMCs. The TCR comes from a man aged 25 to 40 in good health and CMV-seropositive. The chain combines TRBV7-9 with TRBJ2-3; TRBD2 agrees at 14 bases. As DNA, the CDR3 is TGTGCCAGCAGCCCCCCACCGGGACTAGCGGGAGTAGCAGATACGCAGTATTTT. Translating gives CASSPPPGLAGVADTQYF.